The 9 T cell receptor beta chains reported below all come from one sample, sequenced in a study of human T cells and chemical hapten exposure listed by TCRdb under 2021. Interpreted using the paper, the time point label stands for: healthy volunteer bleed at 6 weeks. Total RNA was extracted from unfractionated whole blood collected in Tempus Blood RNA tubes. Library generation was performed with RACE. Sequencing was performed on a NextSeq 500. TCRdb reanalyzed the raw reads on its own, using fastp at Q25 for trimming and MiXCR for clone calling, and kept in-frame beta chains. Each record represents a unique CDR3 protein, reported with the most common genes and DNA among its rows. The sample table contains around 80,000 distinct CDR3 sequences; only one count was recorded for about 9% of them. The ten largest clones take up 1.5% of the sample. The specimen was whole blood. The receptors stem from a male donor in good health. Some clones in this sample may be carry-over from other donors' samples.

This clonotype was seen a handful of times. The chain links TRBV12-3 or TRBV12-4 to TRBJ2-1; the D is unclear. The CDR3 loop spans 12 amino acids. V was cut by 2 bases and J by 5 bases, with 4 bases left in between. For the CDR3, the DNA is TGTGCCAGCAGTTTATACCACAATGAGCAGTTCTTC. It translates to CASSLYHNEQFF.

CDR3: CASGSWGTGQGYNEQFF. CDR3 in DNA: TGTGCTAGTGGTTCTTGGGGGACGGGACAGGGCTACAATGAGCAGTTCTTC. This sequence joins TRBV12-5 and TRBJ2-1; 9 bases are a match to TRBD1. CDR1 and CDR2 (germline): LGHNT, FRNRAP. V shed 4 bases and J 3 bases; nucleotides not matched to a gene: 10. The length of the CDR3 is 17 residues. Full variable domain (missing parts from reference TRBV12-5 and TRBJ2-1): DARVTQTPRHKVTEMGQEVTMRCQPILGHNTVFWYRQTMMQGLELLAYFRNRAPLDDSGMPKDRFSAEMPDATLATLKIQPSEPRDSAVYFCASGSWGTGQGYNEQFFGPGTRLTVL.

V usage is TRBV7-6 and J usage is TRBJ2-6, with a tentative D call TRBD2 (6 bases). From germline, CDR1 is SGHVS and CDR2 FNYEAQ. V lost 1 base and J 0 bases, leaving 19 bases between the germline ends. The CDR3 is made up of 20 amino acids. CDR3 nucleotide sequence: TGTGCCAGCAGCTTAGGGGGGGTCCGCCAGGGATACTCTGGGGCCAACGTCCTGACTTTC. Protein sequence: CASSLGGVRQGYSGANVLTF.

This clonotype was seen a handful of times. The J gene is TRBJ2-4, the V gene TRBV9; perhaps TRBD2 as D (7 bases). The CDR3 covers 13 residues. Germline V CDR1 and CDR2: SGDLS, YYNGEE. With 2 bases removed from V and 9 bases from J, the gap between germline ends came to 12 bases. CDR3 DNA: TGTGCCAGCAGCGTGGGAGGGGGTAGCATTCAGTACTTC. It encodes CASSVGGGSIQYF.

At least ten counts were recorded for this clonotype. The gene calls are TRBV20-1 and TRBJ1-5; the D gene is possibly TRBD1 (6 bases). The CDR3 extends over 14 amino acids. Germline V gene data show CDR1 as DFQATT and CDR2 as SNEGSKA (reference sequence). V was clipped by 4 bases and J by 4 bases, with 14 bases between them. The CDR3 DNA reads TGCAGTGCTATATCTCCGAGGGGGAATCAGCCCCAGCATTTT. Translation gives CSAISPRGNQPQHF.

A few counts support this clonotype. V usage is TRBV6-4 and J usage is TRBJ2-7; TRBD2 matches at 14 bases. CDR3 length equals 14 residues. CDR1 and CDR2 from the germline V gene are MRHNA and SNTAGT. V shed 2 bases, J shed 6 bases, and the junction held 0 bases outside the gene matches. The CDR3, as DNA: TGTGCCAGCAGTGACGGACTAGCGGGAGGCGAGCAGTACTTC. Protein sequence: CASSDGLAGGEQYF.

The CDR3 loop is CASSTDGATNEKLFF. The CDR3 nucleotides read TGTGCCAGCAGCACAGACGGAGCAACTAATGAAAAACTGTTTTTT. The rearrangement joins TRBV5-4 to TRBJ1-4; D gene ambiguous. Per the germline V gene, CDR1 is SGHNT and CDR2 is YYREEE (reference sequence). This CDR3 contains 15 residues. The germline V and J ends were trimmed by 4 bases and 0 bases, with 10 bases remaining between them.

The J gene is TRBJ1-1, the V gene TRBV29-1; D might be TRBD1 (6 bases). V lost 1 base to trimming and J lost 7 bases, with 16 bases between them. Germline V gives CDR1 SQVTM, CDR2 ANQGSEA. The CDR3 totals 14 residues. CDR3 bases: TGCAGCGTTGAAGTTACAGGGAGCCGGGTTGAAGCTTTCTTT. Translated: CSVEVTGSRVEAFF.

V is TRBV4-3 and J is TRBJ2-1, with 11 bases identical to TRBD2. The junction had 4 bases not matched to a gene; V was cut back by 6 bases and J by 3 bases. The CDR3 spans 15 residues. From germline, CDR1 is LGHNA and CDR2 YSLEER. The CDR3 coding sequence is TGCGCCAGCAGACCGGGACTAGCGGACTACAATGAGCAGTTCTTC. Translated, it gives CASRPGLADYNEQFF.